The clone carrying this T cell receptor beta chain has a handful of counts. The antigen is unknown. The data originate from a study of post-analysis software for immune sequencing data. In the study overall: Multiple sclerosis in the patients followed relapsing-remitting, secondary progressive and progressive-relapsing courses. Study conclusions and caveats: When the samples were clustered directly with F measure, those that had been prepared in the same batch showed strong co-clustering. There was significantly lower normalized Chao1 diversity in multiple sclerosis patients than in controls. TRBV5-6, TRBV5-1 and TRBV20-1 were among roughly five TRBV segments more frequent in patients than controls.

Unique-molecular-identifier-tagged TCR beta cDNA libraries were used. Input populations of 1 to 10 million T cells gave rise to approximately 480,000 cDNA molecules. TCRdb recomputed calls from the PCR reads with MiXCR, one row per CDR3 protein. The repertoire holds fewer than 850,000 distinct CDR3 sequences, with about 43% as singletons. CDR1 ENHRY and CDR2 SYGVKD come from the germline V gene. The CDR3 covers 13 residues. V dropped 5 bases and J dropped 10; count of bases not matched to a gene: 7. The rearrangement links TRBV10-3 to TRBJ2-1, with 8 bases identical to TRBD2. This sequence originates from a girl aged 10 to 17 with multiple sclerosis. The sample taken for sequencing was blood. DNA for the CDR3: TGTGCCATCAGTAGCGGGAGCCCGCAGGAGCAGTTCTTC. It is translated as CAISSGSPQEQFF.